The entry that follows covers one TCR beta chain sequence. Clones were read by immunoSEQ multiplex PCR, and TCRdb kept only the in-frame ones, dropping some. The sample holds roughly 480,000 clones, 79% seen once. The sample belongs to a study of shared clonotypes between healthy human individuals. The sequenced material came from PBMCs. The sequence was obtained from a woman aged 40-49 years in good health. Some clones in this sample may be carry-over from other donors' samples.

CDR3 region: CASSLTDNEQFF. In nucleotides, the CDR3 is TGCGCCAGCAGCTTGACAGACAATGAGCAGTTCTTC. V gene TRBV5-1 combines with J gene TRBJ2-1, with no clear D. Germline V gene data show CDR1 as SGHRS and CDR2 as YFSETQ. The CDR3 is 12 residues long. V lost 1 base and J lost 5, with 4 bases in between. Using reference TRBV5-1 and TRBJ2-1 for the parts outside the CDR3, the full variable domain is KAGVTQTPRYLIKTRGQQVTLSCSPISGHRSVSWYQQTPGQGLQFLFEYFSETQRNKGNFPGRFSGRQFSNSRSEMNVSTLELGDSALYLCASSLTDNEQFFGPGTRLTVL.